A single sample gave rise to the 14 T cell receptor beta chains below, sequenced in a study of cytomegalovirus exposure and HLA in healthy donors. PCR employed 60 Vbeta and 13 Jbeta primers. Here immunoSEQ multiplex PCR was the method, and the copy in TCRdb shows in-frame clones only, minus some. The profile shows around 250,000 clones, about nine tenths of them singletons. The sequenced sample was PBMCs. These receptors came from a girl aged 2 to 9 in good health and CMV-seronegative.

V usage is TRBV2 and J usage is TRBJ1-6; no clear D gene. Germline V gene sequence: CDR1 SNHLY, CDR2 FYNNEI. The CDR3 consists of 13 residues. V was trimmed by 2 bases and J by 10 bases, leaving 9 bases between them. The DNA of the CDR3 is TGTGCCAGCAGTGAACAGGAAGGCTCACCCCTCCACTTT. The encoded protein is CASSEQEGSPLHF.

J is TRBJ2-5 and V is TRBV10-3; D may be TRBD2 (6 bases). The CDR3 is made up of 15 amino acids. Germline loops: CDR1 ENHRY, CDR2 SYGVKD. V lost 3 bases to trimming and J lost 5 bases, with 16 bases between them. CDR3: CAISDAPGGRETQYF. CDR3 nucleotide sequence: TGTGCCATCAGTGACGCCCCCGGGGGTCGGGAGACCCAGTACTTC.

The V call is TRBV7-9, the J call TRBJ2-1; TRBD1 is a possible D gene (6 bases). V lost 4 bases to trimming and J lost 9 bases, with 13 bases between them. CDR1 is SEHNR, CDR2 FQNEAQ, per germline (reference sequence). The CDR3 runs 13 residues. The CDR3 spells CASSSTGSGEQFF. The CDR3 DNA follows: TGTGCCAGCAGCTCAACAGGGAGTGGTGAGCAGTTCTTC.

This chain's CDR3 is CASSETARGNQPQHF. CDR3 sequence (DNA): TGCGCCAGCAGTGAAACGGCCAGGGGCAATCAGCCCCAGCATTTT. The chain employs TRBV10-2 and TRBJ1-5; TRBD1 might be the D (5 bases). V lost 3 bases and J 2 bases, leaving 11 bases between the germline ends. CDR3 length equals 15 residues. Germline loops: CDR1 WSHSY, CDR2 SAAADI.

J is TRBJ1-6 and V is TRBV7-9, with a possible D match to TRBD1 (5 bases). The CDR3 totals 14 residues. Between the trimmed V and J ends, which lost 5 bases and 7 bases, there was a span of 12 bases. Germline V gene sequence: CDR1 SEHNR, CDR2 FQNEAQ (reference sequence). CDR3 sequence reads: CASSPRGGNSPLHF. The DNA of the CDR3 is TGTGCCAGCAGCCCCCGGGGGGGAAATTCACCCCTCCACTTT. The full variable domain, rest sourced from reference TRBV7-9 and TRBJ1-6, is DTGVSQNPRHKITKRGQNVTFRCDPISEHNRLYWYRQTLGQGPEFLTYFQNEAQLEKSRLLSDRFSAERPKGSFSTLEIQRTEQGDSAMYLCASSPRGGNSPLHFGNGTRLTVT.

This rearrangement joins TRBV9 to TRBJ2-7; D possibly corresponds to TRBD2 (5 bases). CDR3 length: 13 residues. Germline assignment: CDR1 SGDLS and CDR2 YYNGEE. V shed 2 bases and J shed 2 bases, with 8 bases lying between them. CDR3 in amino acids: CASSVGAAYEQYF. CDR3 in DNA: TGTGCCAGCAGCGTGGGAGCCGCCTACGAGCAGTACTTC.

In its sample, this clone was seen once. In nucleotides, the CDR3 is TGTGCCACCCTACAGGGGGTTAATGAAAAACTGTTTTTT. It encodes CATLQGVNEKLFF. The chain links TRBV6-1 to TRBJ1-4; TRBD1 matches at 8 bases. The ends lost 10 bases at V and 4 bases at J; junction bases unmatched: 5. The CDR3 has 13 residues. Germline V gives CDR1 MNHNS, CDR2 SASEGT.

The chain joins TRBV19 to TRBJ1-1, with a weak D call TRBD1 (5 bases). The germline V and J ends were trimmed by 7 bases and 2 bases, with 11 bases remaining between them. CDR1 and CDR2 (germline): LNHDA, SQIVND (reference sequence). This CDR3 spans 13 amino acids. CDR3 sequence (DNA): TGTGCCAGTATAGAAGGGGTTAACACTGAAGCTTTCTTT. As protein: CASIEGVNTEAFF.

In this sample, this clone turned up once. This rearrangement joins TRBV2 to TRBJ2-5; 12 nucleotides agree with TRBD1. Germline V gives CDR1 SNHLY, CDR2 FYNNEI. Trimming removed 5 bases from V and 4 bases from J; junction bases left unmatched: 14. CDR3 length: 18 amino acids. The CDR3 bases are TGTGCCAGCAGTTCCGGGACAGGGGGCGTCATTATCACAGAGACCCAGTACTTC. It specifies CASSSGTGGVIITETQYF.

This chain links TRBV6-5 with TRBJ1-5; 7 positions agree with TRBD1. The germline V gene encodes CDR1 MNHEY and CDR2 SVGAGI. V shed 6 bases, J shed 5 bases, and the junction held 4 bases outside the gene matches. The CDR3 is made up of 13 amino acids. This CDR3 is CASRHRGDQPQHF. The CDR3 nucleotides are TGTGCCAGCAGGCACAGGGGCGATCAGCCCCAGCATTTT.

V and J are TRBV9 and TRBJ2-5; D is unresolved. This CDR3 is built from 14 residues. V shed 0 bases and J shed 2 bases, with 8 bases lying between them. The V gene's germline CDR1 is SGDLS and CDR2 YYNGEE. CDR3 in amino acids: CASSVVVLQETQYF. Written as DNA, the CDR3 is TGTGCCAGCAGCGTAGTAGTATTACAAGAGACCCAGTACTTC.

V usage is TRBV6-6 and J usage is TRBJ2-3; D perhaps matches TRBD2 (6 bases). The germline V and J ends were trimmed by 6 bases and 6 bases, with 10 bases remaining between them. This CDR3 spans 12 amino acids. Germline CDR1 is MNHNY and CDR2 is SVGAGI (reference sequence). The CDR3 bases are TGTGCCAGCAGCCGCGGAGGGGATACGCAGTATTTT. This sequence encodes CASSRGGDTQYF.

This clone was seen once. The V call is TRBV18, the J call TRBJ1-3, with 7 nucleotides matching TRBD1. The V gene end was trimmed by 6 bases and the J gene end by 1 base; junction bases not matched to a gene: 12. The CDR3 sequence is 17 residues long. Per the germline V gene, CDR1 is KGHSH and CDR2 is LQKENI. DNA of the CDR3: TGTGCCAGCTCCCCGCCGGGACAGAAGTCATCTGGAAACACCATATATTTT. It codes for CASSPPGQKSSGNTIYF.

The chain has TRBV7-3 and TRBJ2-3; the match to TRBD2 covers 12 bases. Per germline, CDR1 SGHTA and CDR2 FQGTGA. The V segment lost 5 bases and the J segment 4 bases; nucleotides outside the gene matches: 7. The CDR3 extends over 16 amino acids. CDR3 nucleotides: TGTGCCAGCAGCCCGTGGACTAGCGGGGCAGCAGATACGCAGTATTTT. Its protein is CASSPWTSGAADTQYF.